A single sample is the source of the 17 T cell receptor beta chains below, sequenced in a study of Ad26.COV2.S vaccination and SARS-CoV-2 variants. Only in-frame clones appear in the TCRdb table, and some are missing; sequencing was by immunoSEQ multiplex PCR. The sample lists 300,000 to 400,000 clones, roughly 87% occurring once. Treatment noted: around 19 received Ad26.COV2.S at low or high dose, single or two shots; about five received placebo; per-sample allocation not given. Sample collection was performed on day 63 after the first vaccine or placebo injection. The sequencing used peripheral blood, collected in a trial of Ad26.COV2.S vaccine versus placebo. These receptors all stem from a person aged 18-65 years who received the Ad26.COV2.S COVID-19 vaccine or a placebo.

J is TRBJ2-2 and V is TRBV7-2, with 8 bases matching TRBD1. CDR3 size: 14 residues. Germline V gives CDR1 SGHTA, CDR2 FQGNSA. Losses at the gene ends were 6 bases for V and 7 bases for J; bases not matched to a gene: 7. CDR3 sequence reads: CASSPDRVGGELFF. The CDR3 DNA is TGTGCCAGCAGTCCGGACAGGGTGGGCGGGGAGCTGTTTTTT.

The CDR3 here is CAISESVQAKYGYTF. Written as DNA, the CDR3 is TGTGCCATCAGTGAGTCGGTCCAGGCAAAATATGGCTACACCTTC. This chain uses TRBV10-3 with TRBJ1-2; D gene uncertain. V was cut by 0 bases and J by 5 bases, with 13 bases left in between. CDR1 and CDR2 (germline): ENHRY, SYGVKD. CDR3 length: 15 residues.

This chain connects TRBV5-1 to TRBJ2-3; 9 bases align to TRBD2. The V segment lost 0 bases and the J segment 3 bases; nucleotides outside the gene matches: 5. The germline CDR1 and CDR2 sequences are SGHRS and YFSETQ. This CDR3 region has 16 residues. CDR3 sequence: CASSLDGAGGTDTQYF. In DNA form, the CDR3 reads TGCGCCAGCAGCTTGGATGGAGCGGGGGGAACAGATACGCAGTATTTT.

This clone has only a few counts. This rearrangement joins TRBV6-5 to TRBJ2-7; the D is unclear. The germline gives CDR1 MNHEY, CDR2 SVGAGI. CDR3 size: 14 residues. Trimming removed 0 bases from V and 6 bases from J, with 12 bases in between. The CDR3 sequence is CASSYSGIWSEQYF. Written as DNA, the CDR3 is TGTGCCAGCAGTTACTCTGGCATTTGGAGCGAGCAGTACTTC.

V is TRBV21-1 and J is TRBJ1-1. TRBV21-1 is a pseudogene locus. This CDR3 contains 13 residues. CDR3 sequence (DNA): TGTGCCCTCCCGGGGCCTTCCAACACTGAAGCTTTCTTT. Translating gives CALPGPSNTEAFF.

The genes are TRBV5-1 and TRBJ2-3; the D call may be TRBD1 or TRBD2 (5 bases each). V was trimmed by 3 bases and J by 5 bases, leaving 10 bases between them. Germline V gene sequence: CDR1 SGHRS, CDR2 YFSETQ. This CDR3 spans 13 amino acids. The CDR3 sequence: CASSWGPEDTQYF. CDR3 bases: TGCGCCAGCAGCTGGGGACCAGAAGATACGCAGTATTTT.

This clone was seen only once. The chain employs TRBV5-8 and TRBJ2-5, with 10 bases that match TRBD2. V dropped 5 bases and J dropped 2; count of bases not matched to a gene: 15. The CDR3 spans 18 residues. CDR1 and CDR2 from the germline V gene are SGHTS and YDEGEE. The CDR3, as DNA: TGTGCCAGCAGTCCCGGAGGAGCGGGGGGGTGGTATCAAGAGACCCAGTACTTC. Translation: CASSPGGAGGWYQETQYF. Full variable domain (outside the CDR3, taken from reference TRBV5-8 and TRBJ2-5): EAGVTQSPTHLIKTRGQQATLRCSPISGHTSVYWYQQALGLGLQFLLWYDEGEERNRGNFPPRFSGRQFPNYSSELNVNALELEDSALYLCASSPGGAGGWYQETQYFGPGTRLLVL.

The chain couples TRBV19 to TRBJ1-2; D uncertain. Germline assignment: CDR1 LNHDA and CDR2 SQIVND (reference sequence). CDR3 length: 14 residues. V was trimmed by 0 bases and J by 3 bases, leaving 8 bases between them. CDR3 nucleotide sequence: TGTGCCAGTAGTATAGAGGTGTCTCACTATGGCTACACCTTC. Translating gives CASSIEVSHYGYTF.

The J gene is TRBJ1-2, the V gene TRBV6-2 or TRBV6-3; TRBD1 matches 9 bases. The CDR3 contains 13 residues. The trim removed 5 bases at V and 9 bases at J, leaving 7 bases unmatched. Germline V gives CDR1 MNHEY, CDR2 SVGEGT. The CDR3 spells CASSRGQGSRYTF. DNA of the CDR3: TGTGCCAGCAGTCGTGGACAGGGGTCACGCTACACCTTC.

This chain connects TRBV4-1 to TRBJ2-7, with TRBD2 identical over 12 bases. Germline V lookup: CDR1 MGHRA, CDR2 YSYEKL. CDR3 size: 20 residues. V trimming: 0 bases; J trimming: 0 bases; junction bases outside the gene matches: 12. CDR3 amino acids: CASSQESDLAGGYSSYEQYF. Here the CDR3 DNA reads TGCGCCAGCAGCCAAGAATCGGACCTAGCGGGGGGGTACAGCTCCTACGAGCAGTACTTC.

The CDR3 region is CASSLAGAKYEQYF. CDR3 DNA sequence: TGTGCCAGCAGCTTGGCGGGGGCGAAGTACGAGCAGTACTTC. J is TRBJ2-7 and V is TRBV5-6, with D possibly called TRBD1 or TRBD2 (6 bases each). The CDR3 runs 14 residues. Germline values: CDR1 SGHDT, CDR2 YYEEEE. The V end lost 0 bases, the J end lost 4 bases, and 11 bases lay between the germline ends.

The chain is built from TRBV7-9 and TRBJ2-3; 9 positions match TRBD1. Trimming at V came to 1 base and at J to 8 bases, leaving 4 bases not matched to a gene. The germline gives CDR1 SEHNR, CDR2 FQNEAQ (reference sequence). CDR3 length: 14 amino acids. The CDR3 DNA reads TGTGCCAGCAGCTTAGTGTTGGGACAGGGTACGCAGTATTTT. Translation: CASSLVLGQGTQYF.

The rearrangement uses TRBV6-5 and TRBJ2-5, with a possible D match to TRBD1 (6 bases). This CDR3 has 13 amino acids. Germline assignment: CDR1 MNHEY and CDR2 SVGAGI. The ends were cut back, 8 bases at V and 5 bases at J, with 15 bases in the middle. In DNA form, the CDR3 reads TGTGCCAGCGAGAGCTCAGGGGCGGAGACCCAGTACTTC. Translated: CASESSGAETQYF.

The chain is built from TRBV7-6 and TRBJ2-5; 7 bases are shared with TRBD2. The germline gives CDR1 SGHVS, CDR2 FNYEAQ. The CDR3 totals 15 residues. After removal of 5 bases from V and 7 bases from J, the junction contained 13 bases not matched to a gene. The CDR3 DNA follows: TGTGCCAGCAGCGGGACTACATCCTTTTTAAGGACCCAGTACTTC. This encodes CASSGTTSFLRTQYF.

The gene calls are TRBV6-2 or TRBV6-3 and TRBJ1-1; 8 bases are shared with TRBD1. V lost 2 bases, J lost 3 bases, and 8 bases stayed unmatched. The CDR3 has 16 amino acids. Germline V gives CDR1 MNHEY, CDR2 SVGEGT. The CDR3 DNA sequence: TGTGCCAGCAGTTACCGGGACAGGTCTACGTACACTGAAGCTTTCTTT. It specifies CASSYRDRSTYTEAFF.

The rearrangement joins TRBV14 to TRBJ2-3; no definite D call. Trimming removed 4 bases from V and 4 bases from J, with 12 bases in between. The CDR3 runs to 14 residues. Germline CDR1 is SGHDN and CDR2 is FVKESK. The CDR3 protein is CASSPIEIPDTQYF. The CDR3 bases are TGTGCCAGCAGCCCGATAGAAATACCAGATACGCAGTATTTT.

The gene calls are TRBV18 and TRBJ2-7; 10 bases agree with TRBD1. With V trimmed by 1 base and J by 5 bases, 8 bases remained unmatched. The CDR3 runs 16 residues. The germline V gene encodes CDR1 KGHSH and CDR2 LQKENI. The DNA of the CDR3 is TGTGCCAGCTCACCACGCCGTACCGGGACAGGGGACGAGCAGTACTTC. The encoded protein is CASSPRRTGTGDEQYF.